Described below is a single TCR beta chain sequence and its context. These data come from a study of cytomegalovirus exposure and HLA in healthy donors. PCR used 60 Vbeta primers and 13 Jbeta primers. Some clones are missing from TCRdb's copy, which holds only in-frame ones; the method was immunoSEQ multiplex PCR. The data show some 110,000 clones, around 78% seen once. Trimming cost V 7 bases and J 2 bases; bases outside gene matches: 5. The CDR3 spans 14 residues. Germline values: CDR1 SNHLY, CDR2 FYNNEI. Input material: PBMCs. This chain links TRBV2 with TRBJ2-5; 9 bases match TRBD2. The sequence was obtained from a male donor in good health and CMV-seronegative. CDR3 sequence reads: CASKGGRGQETQYF. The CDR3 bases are TGTGCCAGCAAAGGCGGGAGGGGACAAGAGACCCAGTACTTC.